This TCR beta chain originates from a study of T cell responses to AZD1222 COVID-19 vaccine. Study results and caveats: When two AZD1222 doses had been given, Spike-specific TCR breadth and depth rose. Only after the peak T cell response were repertoires sampled. With dominance at 160-218 and 743-854, vaccine-associated CD4 TCRs spanned spike. The sample set comprised mostly white British donors with more females, and clonal diversity was possibly underestimated.

Turning to this clone: Its target is not known.

Libraries were prepared by immunoSEQ multiplex PCR; TCRdb keeps only in-frame clonotypes and omits some of them. The sample records 150,000 to 200,000 clones, more than 85% being singletons. The CDR3 totals 15 residues. Trimming removed 3 bases at V and 5 bases at J, with 16 bases between. Germline CDR1 KGHSY, CDR2 FQNENV. The chain joins TRBV16 to TRBJ1-1; D possibly corresponds to TRBD1 (5 bases). This specimen was peripheral blood, taken on day 0 of AZD1222 vaccination. This clonotype was obtained from an adult in good health. The CDR3 sequence: CASSHERRGRTEAFF. The CDR3 nucleotides are TGTGCCAGCAGCCACGAAAGGAGGGGTAGGACTGAAGCTTTCTTT.